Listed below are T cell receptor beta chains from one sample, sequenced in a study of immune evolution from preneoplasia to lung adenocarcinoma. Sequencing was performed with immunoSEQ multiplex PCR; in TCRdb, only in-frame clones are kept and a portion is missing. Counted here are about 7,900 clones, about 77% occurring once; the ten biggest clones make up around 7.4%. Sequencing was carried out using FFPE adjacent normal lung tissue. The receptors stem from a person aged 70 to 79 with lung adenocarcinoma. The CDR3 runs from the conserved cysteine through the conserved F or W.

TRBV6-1 CASSGGPGIYEQYF
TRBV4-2 CASSQDGQGAAETQYF
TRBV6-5 CASVSSYTGELFF
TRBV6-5 CASRYSTGTGYTF
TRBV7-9 CASSPGGSAYEQYF
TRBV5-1 CASRGAASNSPLHF
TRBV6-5 CASSPGWNTGELFF
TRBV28 CASSPGTANYGYTF
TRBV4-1 CASSQDPEGAQNYGYTF
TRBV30 CARAGPGTSGGVYNEQFF